This T cell receptor beta chain was identified during a study of blood T cell repertoires in COVID-19. Background on the study: T cells, B-cell-depleted T cells, or PBMCs provided the cDNA or gDNA that served as material.

Trimming removed 2 bases at V and 5 bases at J, with 15 bases between. Germline-derived CDR1 and CDR2 are LGHNT and FRNRAP. The CDR3 has 15 residues. Original data processing: How many nucleated cells were present was estimated from reference gene primer amplification. Assay: immunoSEQ multiplex PCR; the TCRdb copy retains only in-frame clones and omits some. V, J and clone size are taken as reported in that table, and D and trimming were inferred from the DNA itself. The sample holds some 150,000 clones, around 82% seen once. The TCR originated in a man between 60 and 70 years old with active or convalescent COVID-19. Sequencing input: peripheral blood. The chain links TRBV12-5 to TRBJ1-1; a weak D match, TRBD1 (6 bases). The DNA of the CDR3 is TGTGCTAGTGGTTTGAGGTTGGGGGCGAGGACTGAAGCTTTCTTT. Its translation is CASGLRLGARTEAFF.